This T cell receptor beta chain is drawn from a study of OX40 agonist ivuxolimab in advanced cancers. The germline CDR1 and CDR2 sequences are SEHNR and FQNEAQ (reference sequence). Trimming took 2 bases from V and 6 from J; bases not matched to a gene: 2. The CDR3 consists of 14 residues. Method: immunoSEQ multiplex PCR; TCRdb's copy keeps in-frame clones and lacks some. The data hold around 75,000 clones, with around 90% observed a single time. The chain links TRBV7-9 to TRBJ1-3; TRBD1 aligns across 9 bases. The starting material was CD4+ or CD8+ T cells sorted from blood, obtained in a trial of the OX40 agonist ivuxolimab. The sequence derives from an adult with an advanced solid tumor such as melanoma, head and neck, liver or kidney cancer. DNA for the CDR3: TGTGCCAGCAGCTTAAGGACAGGGGAAAACACCATATATTTT. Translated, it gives CASSLRTGENTIYF.